Each of the 32 T cell receptor beta chains below was sequenced from the same sample in a study of blood T cells in healthy people across ages. The authors ran a second PCR of 7 to 11 cycles using a sample-barcoded 5' primer and a J-beta primer mix. TCRdb processed the 5' RACE reads anew with MiXCR; each CDR3 protein has one entry. The sample has about 670,000 distinct CDR3 sequences; roughly half are singletons. Material for sequencing was blood. These receptor sequences come from a woman aged 80 or over in good health.

This clonotype was seen many times. V and J are TRBV5-8 and TRBJ2-7; tentative D call: TRBD2 (6 bases). The CDR3 runs 14 residues. The germline V gene has CDR1 SGHTS and CDR2 YDEGEE. V was trimmed by 2 bases and J by 1 base, leaving 10 bases between them. CDR3 bases: TGTGCCAGCAGCTTCATGGGAGGATCCTACGAGCAGTACTTC. Protein sequence: CASSFMGGSYEQYF.

The rearrangement joins TRBV12-3 or TRBV12-4 to TRBJ2-3; D perhaps matches TRBD2 (7 bases). Trimming pared 8 bases from V and 4 bases from J, leaving 22 bases between. The CDR3 extends over 16 amino acids. The CDR3 sequence: CASRHAPGGGADTQYF. DNA of the CDR3: TGTGCCAGCCGTCACGCCCCAGGAGGGGGGGCAGATACGCAGTATTTT.

About this clonotype itself: The junction does not match germline at one end; this may be a read error. This chain links TRBV6-1 with TRBJ2-5, with D possibly TRBD1 on 6 matching bases. The J call may be wrong; the DNA end is better matched by TRBJ2-7. The CDR3 contains 15 residues. CDR1 and CDR2 (germline): MNHNS, SASEGT. This CDR3 is CASGEEGERWYEQYF. The DNA of the CDR3 is TGTGCCAGCGGTGAAGAGGGGGAAAGATGGTACGAGCAGTACTTC.

The V gene is TRBV29-1, the J gene TRBJ2-1, with 14 positions matching TRBD2. Per germline, CDR1 SQVTM and CDR2 ANQGSEA. CDR3 length equals 12 residues. With V trimmed by 7 bases and J by 12 bases, 5 bases remained unmatched. The CDR3 region is CSAGTSGSLQFF. The DNA of the CDR3 is TGCAGCGCCGGGACTAGCGGGAGTTTGCAGTTCTTC.

This chain uses TRBV6-5 with TRBJ2-3; D unresolved. Trimming left V 10 bases short and J 5 bases short, with 22 bases between. Germline loops: CDR1 MNHEY, CDR2 SVGAGI. The CDR3 extends over 15 amino acids. The CDR3 region is CATGGVYGVRDTQYF. CDR3 DNA sequence: TGTGCCACCGGTGGCGTGTATGGCGTAAGAGATACGCAGTATTTT.

Details on this clonotype: This clone may be a read error of a much larger clone one base away. The CDR3 region is CAISGRGLAGEEQFF. DNA for the CDR3: TGTGCCATCAGTGGAAGGGGACTAGCGGGAGAGGAGCAGTTCTTC. The chain combines TRBV10-3 with TRBJ2-1, with 14 bases fitting TRBD2. The V and J ends lost 4 bases and 10 bases, in that order; junction bases with no gene match: 6. The CDR3 contains 15 residues. Germline lookup yields CDR1 ENHRY and CDR2 SYGVKD.

The J gene is TRBJ1-1, the V gene TRBV15; TRBD1 matches 7 bases. In germline, CDR1 is LNHNV, CDR2 YYDKDF (reference sequence). V was clipped by 5 bases and J by 3 bases; unmatched bases: 9. CDR3 length: 15 residues. CDR3 protein: CATSSIETGDTEAFF. CDR3 in DNA: TGTGCCACCAGCTCAATAGAAACAGGGGACACTGAAGCTTTCTTT.

About this clonotype itself: The germline gene is not matched at one end of the junction; a read error may be the cause. The chain links TRBV12-3 or TRBV12-4 to TRBJ1-2; no clear D. CDR3 length equals 14 residues. The CDR3 reads CVSSRGFPNYGYTF. Here the CDR3 DNA reads TGTGTCAGCAGTCGAGGGTTCCCTAACTATGGCTACACCTTC.

This clonotype was seen many times. This sequence joins TRBV6-5 and TRBJ2-6, with TRBD2 as a possible D gene (6 bases). CDR1 is MNHEY and CDR2 is SVGAGI in the germline V gene. Trimming cost V 0 bases and J 0 bases, with 6 bases left between them. The CDR3 runs to 16 residues. The CDR3 reads CASSYSEGSGANVLTF. In DNA, the CDR3 is TGTGCCAGCAGTTACTCGGAGGGCTCTGGGGCCAACGTCCTGACTTTC.

This clonotype turned up a few times. The genes are TRBV6-4 and TRBJ2-3; TRBD1 is a possible D gene (5 bases). Between the trimmed V and J ends, which lost 6 bases and 3 bases, there was a span of 10 bases. Looked up from germline, CDR1 is MRHNA and CDR2 is SNTAGT. This CDR3 has 13 residues. The CDR3 protein is CASSEQATDTQYF. DNA for the CDR3: TGTGCCAGCAGCGAACAGGCAACAGATACGCAGTATTTT.

The chain joins TRBV25-1 to TRBJ2-1; maybe TRBD2 (6 bases). Trimming cost V 1 base and J 9 bases, with 10 bases left between them. CDR1 is MGHDK and CDR2 is SYGVNS in the germline V gene. The CDR3 spans 13 residues. Here the CDR3 DNA reads TGTGCCAGCAGTGAATTGGACGGGAGTGAGCAGTTCTTC. This codes for CASSELDGSEQFF.

The table lists this clonotype with a few counts. The chain joins TRBV18 to TRBJ2-5; unclear D gene. The tail of the sequence fits TRBJ2-7 better, so the J call may be wrong. The V gene's germline CDR1 is KGHSH and CDR2 LQKENI. This CDR3 has 15 residues. This chain's CDR3 is CASSLVASEFSEQYF. The CDR3 DNA follows: TGTGCCAGCTCTCTTGTAGCCAGCGAGTTTTCCGAGCAGTACTTC.

This clonotype was seen at least ten times. The V and J genes are TRBV14 and TRBJ1-2, with TRBD1 identical over 9 bases. V lost 4 bases, J lost 2 bases, and 2 bases stayed unmatched. CDR1 SGHDN and CDR2 FVKESK come from the germline V gene. There are 14 residues in the CDR3. This CDR3 reads CASSRDRANYGYTF. CDR3 sequence (DNA): TGTGCCAGCAGCCGGGACAGGGCAAACTATGGCTACACCTTC.

V usage is TRBV11-2 and J usage is TRBJ1-3, with 8 bases fitting TRBD1. The ends lost 6 bases at V and 1 base at J; junction bases unmatched: 5. The CDR3 runs to 15 residues. Per the germline V gene, CDR1 is SGHAT and CDR2 is FQNNGV. The CDR3 protein is CASRSRTGSGNTIYF. In nucleotides, the CDR3 is TGTGCCAGCAGGTCCCGGACAGGGTCTGGAAACACCATATATTTT.

This chain uses TRBV29-1 with TRBJ2-4; 11 nucleotides align to TRBD2. The J call is in doubt because the DNA end fits TRBJ2-7 better. Germline assignment: CDR1 SQVTM and CDR2 ANQGSEA. The CDR3 has 14 amino acids. The CDR3 here is CSARGLAGEYEQYF. The CDR3 DNA follows: TGCAGCGCCAGAGGACTAGCGGGCGAATACGAGCAGTACTTC.

The chain joins TRBV7-2 to TRBJ2-3; a weak D match, TRBD2 (6 bases). The CDR3 is made up of 17 amino acids. Germline V lookup: CDR1 SGHTA, CDR2 FQGNSA. Trimming took off 1 base at V and 0 bases at J, with 14 bases between the two ends. CDR3 DNA sequence: TGTGCCAGCAGCTTAGGACGGGGGAGCCGAAGCACAGATACGCAGTATTTT. Amino acid sequence: CASSLGRGSRSTDTQYF.

The CDR3 DNA sequence: TGTGCCAGCAGCGAGTGGGACTCTCCATACAATGAGCAGTTCTTC. Translating it yields CASSEWDSPYNEQFF. V usage is TRBV9 and J usage is TRBJ2-1; D perhaps matches TRBD2 (6 bases). V lost 3 bases and J lost 4, with 14 bases in between. The CDR3 runs 15 residues. Germline assignment: CDR1 SGDLS and CDR2 YYNGEE.

The rearrangement uses TRBV2 and TRBJ1-1; D call uncertain. This CDR3 region has 14 residues. The germline gives CDR1 SNHLY, CDR2 FYNNEI. V was cut by 7 bases and J by 7 bases, with 19 bases left in between. The CDR3 spells CASTLGEGVGEAFF. The CDR3 DNA sequence: TGTGCCAGCACACTCGGCGAAGGCGTTGGTGAAGCTTTCTTT.

The genes are TRBV7-2 and TRBJ2-7; 9 bases are shared with TRBD1. The CDR3 is 16 amino acids. Germline assignment: CDR1 SGHTA and CDR2 FQGNSA. The ends lost 4 bases at V and 7 bases at J; junction bases unmatched: 14. DNA for the CDR3: TGTGCCAGCAGCTCGACAGGGGGAGGGTCCTACAATGAGCAGTACTTC. This translates into CASSSTGGGSYNEQYF.

A remark on this clonotype: A single base separates this from a much larger clone, so it may be a read error. Written as DNA, the CDR3 is TGCGCCAGCAGCGTGGAAAAGGCCACAGATACGCAGTATTTT. Translation gives CASSVEKATDTQYF. The gene calls are TRBV5-1 and TRBJ2-3, with D hard to call. The CDR3 runs 14 residues. Germline V gene lookup returns CDR1 SGHRS and CDR2 YFSETQ. V was trimmed by 4 bases and J by 2 bases, leaving 11 bases between them.

This clonotype has ten or more counts. The V gene is TRBV5-1, the J gene TRBJ1-2; 7 bases align to TRBD1. Germline assignment: CDR1 SGHRS and CDR2 YFSETQ. CDR3 size: 13 residues. With V trimmed by 5 bases and J by 4 bases, 5 bases remained unmatched. In nucleotides, the CDR3 is TGCGCCAGCAGTACGGGACAGTCCTATGGCTACACCTTC. This translates into CASSTGQSYGYTF.

V is TRBV10-3 and J is TRBJ1-5; 8 bases are shared with TRBD1. J gave up 3 bases and V 6 bases, and 4 bases lay outside the gene matches. This CDR3 is 14 amino acids long. Germline CDR1 and CDR2: ENHRY and SYGVKD. The CDR3 protein is CAISPGQANQPQHF. The CDR3 DNA follows: TGTGCCATCAGCCCGGGACAGGCCAATCAGCCCCAGCATTTT.

Regarding this clonotype: One end of the junction fails to match germline, which may point to a read error. The rearrangement links TRBV5-1 to TRBJ2-3; D possibly matches TRBD1 or TRBD2 (6 bases each). The CDR3 is 16 residues long. Per germline, CDR1 SGHRS and CDR2 YFSETQ. Written as DNA, the CDR3 is TGCGCCAGCAGCCCGAGTTGGGGGGCGGACACAGATATGCAGTATTTT. Translating it yields CASSPSWGADTDMQYF.

Remarks on this clonotype: This may come from a read error, since a much larger clone is one base off. V and J are TRBV4-2 and TRBJ2-5; TRBD2 agrees at 11 bases. CDR1 LGHNA and CDR2 YNFKEQ come from the germline V gene. The V segment lost 1 base and the J segment 11 bases; nucleotides outside the gene matches: 12. The CDR3 is 16 residues long. The CDR3 is CASSQVTSGKGTEQYF. The CDR3 coding sequence is TGTGCCAGCAGCCAAGTGACTAGCGGGAAAGGGACGGAGCAGTACTTC.

Many counts were recorded for this clonotype. The chain uses TRBV28 and TRBJ2-7, with TRBD2 matching 7 bases. The CDR3 totals 15 residues. Germline V lookup: CDR1 MDHEN, CDR2 SYDVKM. Trimming took 7 bases from V and 8 from J; bases not matched to a gene: 17. CDR3 protein: CASISRGGTTAQQYF. The DNA for the CDR3 is TGTGCCAGCATCTCCAGAGGAGGGACTACAGCACAGCAGTACTTC. Together with reference TRBV28 and TRBJ2-7, the CDR3 gives the full variable domain: DVKVTQSSRYLVKRTGEKVFLECVQDMDHENMFWYRQDPGLGLRLIYFSYDVKMKEKGDIPEGYSVSREKKERFSLILESASTNQTSMYLCASISRGGTTAQQYFGPGTRLTVT.

This clonotype was picked up one time. This could be a read error, since a much larger clone is one nucleotide away. V and J are TRBV10-3 and TRBJ2-1; possible D gene TRBD2, 6 bases. The CDR3 runs to 12 residues. Per the germline V gene, CDR1 is ENHRY and CDR2 is SYGVKD. With 6 bases removed from V and 4 bases from J, the gap between germline ends came to 7 bases. This chain's CDR3 is CAIREGYNEQFF. CDR3 sequence (DNA): TGTGCCATCAGGGAGGGGTACAATGAGCAGTTCTTC.

This clonotype was observed at least ten times. The rearrangement joins TRBV5-1 to TRBJ1-1, with a weak D call TRBD1 (5 bases). V was clipped by 4 bases and J by 6 bases, with 10 bases between them. Germline V gene lookup returns CDR1 SGHRS and CDR2 YFSETQ. This CDR3 is 12 amino acids long. CDR3 region: CASSRGGAEAFF. The CDR3 DNA reads TGCGCCAGCAGCCGTGGGGGGGCTGAAGCTTTCTTT.

The chain carries TRBV6-5 and TRBJ2-3, with 7 bases fitting TRBD2. The germline V gene encodes CDR1 MNHEY and CDR2 SVGAGI. This CDR3 has 15 residues. V trimming: 0 bases; J trimming: 6 bases; junction bases outside the gene matches: 6. The CDR3: CASSYSGGDLDTQYF. The CDR3 DNA is TGTGCCAGCAGTTACTCGGGGGGGGATCTGGATACGCAGTATTTT.

The genes are TRBV20-1 and TRBJ2-3; 9 bases agree with TRBD1. The ends lost 4 bases at V and 6 bases at J; junction bases unmatched: 8. This CDR3 contains 14 residues. Germline CDR1 and CDR2: DFQATT and SNEGSKA (reference sequence). CDR3 bases: TGCAGTGCTAACCGGGACAGGGATCTCGATACGCAGTATTTT. Its protein is CSANRDRDLDTQYF.

This clonotype appeared a few times. V and J are TRBV29-1 and TRBJ2-1; D gene uncertain. Germline CDR1 reads SQVTM; CDR2 reads ANQGSEA. This CDR3 has 14 amino acids. V lost 4 bases and J lost 0, with 10 bases in between. Written as DNA, the CDR3 is TGCAGCGTTGTCGGGTCGGGCTCCTACAATGAGCAGTTCTTC. Translation: CSVVGSGSYNEQFF.

On this clonotype itself: A much larger clone sits a single nucleotide away, making a read error possible. This chain connects TRBV20-1 to TRBJ2-1, with 8 bases matching TRBD2. CDR1 is DFQATT and CDR2 is SNEGSKA in the germline V gene (reference sequence). V shed 7 bases and J 9 bases; nucleotides not matched to a gene: 11. CDR3 size: 13 residues. CDR3 loop: CSVASGLQGEQFF. The CDR3 region has the DNA TGCAGTGTCGCTAGCGGGCTCCAGGGTGAGCAGTTCTTC.

A few counts support this clonotype. CDR3 loop: CAISVVAGAMDEQFF. DNA for the CDR3: TGTGCCATCAGTGTGGTCGCAGGGGCAATGGATGAGCAGTTCTTC. The chain employs TRBV10-3 and TRBJ2-1; TRBD1 is a possible D gene (6 bases). V dropped 4 bases and J dropped 8 bases, with 18 bases sitting between them. Germline V gene lookup returns CDR1 ENHRY and CDR2 SYGVKD. The CDR3 runs 15 residues.